This T cell receptor beta chain derives from a study of T cell repertoires in cytomegalovirus infection. Whole-study results and caveats: Dominating the ex vivo response were HLA-C-restricted CMV-specific TCR beta clonotypes.

The CDR3 sequence is 16 residues long. TCRdb re-derived calls from the reads in MiXCR, one entry per CDR3 protein. The sample has some 900,000 distinct CDR3 sequences, 30% to 35% seen once. This clonotype has just one count. Its matching antigen is unknown. This may come from a read error, since a much larger clone is one base off. The TCR originated in a human donor in good health (CMV status not recorded). Some clones in this sample may be carry-over from other donors' samples. Here the sequenced sample was cultured CD8+ T cells from PBMCs, taken from culture after CMV antigen stimulation. The rearrangement uses TRBV12-3 or TRBV12-4 and TRBJ2-1; 8 nucleotides line up with TRBD1. CDR3: CGSTAGGGRPYNEQFF. The CDR3 DNA reads as TGTGGCAGCACAGCAGGGGGCGGGCGCCCCTACAATGAGCAGTTCTTC.